The next 9 T cell receptor beta chains were all read from a single sample in a study of cytomegalovirus exposure and HLA in healthy donors. This table comes from immunoSEQ multiplex PCR, and its TCRdb copy is limited to in-frame clones, with some not included. The data show tens of thousands of clones, roughly 93% seen once. The sequenced sample consisted of PBMCs. All receptors come from a man between 25 and 39 years old in good health and CMV-seronegative.

This clone was counted a single time. The J gene is TRBJ2-2, the V gene TRBV2, with a tentative D call TRBD1 (6 bases). The V gene's germline CDR1 is SNHLY and CDR2 FYNNEI. With 7 bases removed from V and 7 bases from J, the gap between germline ends came to 16 bases. The length of the CDR3 is 14 residues. CDR3 DNA: TGTGCCAGCACAGCCGGGACACCAAGCGGGGAGCTGTTTTTT. Protein product: CASTAGTPSGELFF.

The chain combines TRBV13 with TRBJ2-1, with a tentative D call TRBD2 (5 bases). Trimming took off 2 bases at V and 0 bases at J, with 23 bases between the two ends. CDR3 size: 20 residues. From germline, CDR1 is PRHDT and CDR2 FYEKMQ (reference sequence). CDR3: CASSLRPEPSPRASYNEQFF. CDR3 bases: TGTGCCAGCAGCTTACGGCCAGAACCCTCACCGAGGGCCTCCTACAATGAGCAGTTCTTC.

The chain joins TRBV18 to TRBJ1-2; no definite D call. The CDR3 consists of 11 residues. The germline V gene has CDR1 KGHSH and CDR2 LQKENI. V dropped 5 bases and J dropped 4 bases, with 5 bases sitting between them. CDR3 loop: CASSSSYGYTF. The CDR3 nucleotides are TGTGCCAGCTCATCGTCCTATGGCTACACCTTC.

V and J are TRBV27 and TRBJ2-3; 7 nucleotides match TRBD2. CDR1 and CDR2 from the germline V gene are MNHEY and SMNVEV (reference sequence). The CDR3 loop spans 15 amino acids. With V trimmed by 5 bases and J by 0 bases, 5 bases remained unmatched. The CDR3 nucleotides are TGTGCCAGCAGTCAAAACGGGGGGAGCACAGATACGCAGTATTTT. Its protein product is CASSQNGGSTDTQYF.

This clone was observed a handful of times. J is TRBJ1-4 and V is TRBV19; D perhaps matches TRBD1 (5 bases). CDR1 is LNHDA, CDR2 SQIVND, per germline (reference sequence). The CDR3 runs to 16 residues. V was pared by 5 bases and J by 1 base, with 14 bases between. The CDR3 DNA reads TGTGCCAGTAGTGCTCCTAGGGGCGAAACTAATGAAAAACTGTTTTTT. Amino acid sequence: CASSAPRGETNEKLFF. Variable domain in full (rest from reference TRBV19 and TRBJ1-4): DGGITQSPKYLFRKEGQNVTLSCEQNLNHDAMYWYRQDPGQGLRLIYYSQIVNDFQKGDIAEGYSVSREKKESFPLTVTSAQKNPTAFYLCASSAPRGETNEKLFFGSGTQLSVL.

The CDR3 loop is CSAGTTNEKLFF. CDR3 sequence (DNA): TGCAGCGCAGGGACTACAAATGAAAAACTGTTTTTT. The rearrangement joins TRBV29-1 to TRBJ1-4; D is perhaps TRBD1 (5 bases). V dropped 7 bases and J dropped 5 bases, with 11 bases sitting between them. Looked up from germline, CDR1 is SQVTM and CDR2 is ANQGSEA. This CDR3 comprises 12 residues.

The gene calls are TRBV5-6 and TRBJ1-6; 7 bases align to TRBD1. CDR3 length: 15 amino acids. Germline values: CDR1 SGHDT, CDR2 YYEEEE. V lost 4 bases and J lost 4; bases outside the gene matches: 5. For the CDR3, the DNA is TGTGCCAGCAGCGGCCGGGACAGATATAATTCACCCCTCCACTTT. Its translation is CASSGRDRYNSPLHF.

The J gene is TRBJ1-1, the V gene TRBV9; D not certain. V lost 2 bases, J lost 1 base, and 12 bases lay in between. CDR3 size: 15 residues. Germline V gives CDR1 SGDLS, CDR2 YYNGEE. In nucleotides, the CDR3 is TGTGCCAGCAGCGTGCGGGGAGGCGAGAACACTGAAGCTTTCTTT. Translated: CASSVRGGENTEAFF.

The V and J genes are TRBV7-2 and TRBJ2-7; TRBD1 might be the D (5 bases). Trimming shortened V by 7 bases and J by 3 bases, and 16 bases separated the two germline ends. The CDR3 sequence is 14 residues long. Germline CDR1 reads SGHTA; CDR2 reads FQGNSA. The CDR3 spells CASTPETEIYEQYF. Written as DNA, the CDR3 is TGTGCCAGCACCCCCGAGACAGAAATCTACGAGCAGTACTTC. Filled out from reference TRBV7-2 and TRBJ2-7, the complete variable domain reads GAGVSQSPSNKVTEKGKDVELRCDPISGHTALYWYRQSLGQGLEFLIYFQGNSAPDKSGLPSDRFSAERTGGSVSTLTIQRTQQEDSAVYLCASTPETEIYEQYFGPGTRLTVT.